This T cell receptor (beta chain) was recorded in a study of T cells in Graves' hyperthyroidism and ophthalmopathy. Amplified regions were TCR beta CDR3 sequences from RNA transcripts. When the TCR CDR3 underwent first-round RT-PCR, the HTBI primer set was used. TCRdb analysed the multiplex PCR reads with MiXCR anew, one entry per CDR3 protein. The sample has about 840,000 distinct CDR3 sequences, about two fifths seen once; the top ten hold roughly 8.3%. This CDR3 has 14 amino acids. CDR1 and CDR2 from the germline V gene are SGHRS and YFSETQ. The V and J ends lost 4 bases and 5 bases, in that order; junction bases with no gene match: 6. A remark on this clonotype: Its antigen is not known.

The study's findings and limits: Through a model of 13 V-J features, ophthalmopathy was separated from stable hyperthyroidism. Peripheral blood also featured most of the thyroid clonotypes expanded above 0.001.

The chain employs TRBV5-1 and TRBJ2-7; TRBD1 matches 10 bases. Sequenced: blood. The TCR was taken from a man between 18 and 35 years old with Graves' hyperthyroidism. As DNA, the CDR3 is TGCGCCAGCAGCGCAGGACAGGGGGAAAACGAGCAGTACTTC. Residues: CASSAGQGENEQYF.